These 2 T cell receptor beta chains were all obtained from the same sample, sequenced in a study of blood T cell repertoires in COVID-19 (dated by TCRdb to about 2020). Libraries came from the immunoSEQ multiplex PCR assay. The table comes from immuneACCESS by way of TCRdb, which keeps in-frame sequences with V and J called. Part of the clones is missing from these tables; in studies checked, under half for an unresolved V gene and the rest for unknown reasons. For this sample there are under 250,000 clones; around 80% appear just once. Less than 6.5% of the sample comes from the top ten. Sequencing input: peripheral blood. These receptors all come from a human donor in a cohort sampled during active COVID-19.

V usage is TRBV29-1 and J usage is TRBJ1-1; D ambiguous. Trimming stripped 4 bases from V and 2 bases from J, with 14 bases between. The CDR3 totals 14 residues. Per germline, CDR1 SQVTM and CDR2 ANQGSEA. The CDR3 DNA follows: TGCAGCGTTGGGTTAGACAATTTCAACACTGAAGCTTTCTTT. Translation: CSVGLDNFNTEAFF. Full variable domain (rest looked up from reference TRBV29-1 and TRBJ1-1): SAVISQKPSRDICQRGTSLTIQCQVDSQVTMMFWYRQQPGQSLTLIATANQGSEATYESGFVIDKFPISRPNLTFSTLTVSNMSPEDSSIYLCSVGLDNFNTEAFFGQGTRLTVV.

The chain combines TRBV27 with TRBJ1-2; maybe TRBD1 (6 bases). V shed 1 base and J shed 8 bases, with 11 bases lying between them. CDR3 length: 13 amino acids. The germline gives CDR1 MNHEY, CDR2 SMNVEV (reference sequence). CDR3: CASSLLGARGYTF. The CDR3 DNA is TGTGCCAGCAGTTTATTGGGGGCGCGCGGCTACACCTTC.